Shown below are 3 T cell receptor beta chains from a single sample sequenced in a study of CXCR3-negative and CXCR3-positive naive CD8 T cells. 5' RACE that incorporated UMI labels was used to prepare the TRB cDNA libraries. TCRdb re-called the 5' RACE reads and gives one entry per CDR3 protein, without DNA. The sample totals more than 65,000 distinct CDR3 sequences; its top ten clones hold approximately 1.5%. The sample comprised naive CXCR3- CD8+ T cells from blood. Documented subset: CD45RO-CCR7+CD27+CD95- naive CD8+ T cells lacking CXCR3 (TNR3-). The receptor source for this set is a human donor in good health. Some clones in this sample may be carry-over from other donors' samples.

The chain has TRBV23-1 and TRBJ2-6; there is no DNA to check the TCRdb D call of TRBD2. TRBV23-1 qualifies as an ORF whose function is uncertain. This CDR3 is 19 amino acids long. This chain's CDR3 is CASSQAGLAGVCGANVLTF.

This chain connects TRBV29-1 to TRBJ2-7. The CDR3 runs 11 residues. The V gene's germline CDR1 is SQVTM and CDR2 ANQGSEA. CDR3 sequence: CSATASYEQYF.

The chain employs TRBV28 and TRBJ2-7; TCRdb proposes TRBD2, but this gene call is untestable without DNA. Germline CDR1 is MDHEN and CDR2 is SYDVKM. This CDR3 spans 15 amino acids. CDR3 protein: CASSLEGGSKNEQYF.